This TCR beta chain emerged from a study of regulatory T cells in long-lasting Graves disease. Across the study: For a period under 3 months, newly diagnosed Graves' patients had taken antithyroid drugs.

Described time point: newly diagnosed GD, antithyroid drugs for less than 3 months. From PBMCs, RNA was extracted and then used to make the TCR library. One endocrinology department in Xi'an, China, was where patients came from. Regarding this clonotype: Its antigen is undetermined. At one of its ends the junction is not consistent with the germline gene, which may arise from a read error.

To make TCR beta libraries, researchers used iRepertoire HTBI primers and Arm-PCR of CDR3 regions. One entry per CDR3 protein results from TCRdb running MiXCR on the multiplex PCR reads. The sample holds 300,000 to 400,000 distinct CDR3 sequences; around 15% are singletons and the top ten take 20% to 25%. General study findings and limits: Repertoires from persistent disease leaned toward TRBV28, TRBJ1-2 and TRBJ2-5. Between persistent patients, thousands of public clonotypes were shared, exceeding the roughly 1,000 shared between new patients.

The CDR3 loop spans 14 amino acids. Germline assignment: CDR1 SGHRS and CDR2 YFSETQ. Sequenced here: peripheral blood mononuclear cells (PBMCs), sampled at new diagnosis, from a patient treated with antithyroid drugs. The gene calls are TRBV5-1 and TRBJ2-7, with TRBD1 matching over 7 bases. This clonotype was sampled from a female donor with Graves disease. In DNA form, the CDR3 reads TGCGCCAGTAGCTCAAATACCGACAGGGAAGAGCAGTACTTC. Protein product: CASSSNTDREEQYF.